These 30 T cell receptor beta chains came from one sample sequenced in a study of T cells in Graves' hyperthyroidism and ophthalmopathy. RNA transcripts gave rise to amplified TCR beta CDR3 regions. HTBI primers were employed in a first-round RT-PCR of the TCR CDR3. One entry per CDR3 protein results from TCRdb running MiXCR on the multiplex PCR reads. The repertoire holds about 360,000 distinct CDR3 sequences, with 19% as singletons. The sample was blood. These receptors all stem from a woman between 18 and 29 years old with Graves' hyperthyroidism.

As regards this clonotype: One end of the junction does not line up with germline, which may come from a read error. The chain carries TRBV4-1 and TRBJ1-1; possibly TRBD1 for D (6 bases). Germline V CDR1 and CDR2: MGHRA, YSYEKL. The CDR3 extends over 13 amino acids. CDR3 region: CASKRGASTEVFF. DNA for the CDR3: TGCGCCAGCAAACGGGGGGCGAGCACTGAAGTTTTCTTT.

This clonotype showed up just a few times. The chain combines TRBV7-9 with TRBJ2-1; 8 bases line up with TRBD2. Germline CDR1 is SEHNR and CDR2 is FQNEAQ (reference sequence). Trimming removed 7 bases from V and 5 bases from J; junction bases left unmatched: 4. The CDR3 totals 13 residues. CDR3 loop: CASTRGGNNEQFF. DNA for the CDR3: TGTGCCAGCACCCGCGGGGGGAACAATGAGCAGTTCTTC.

For this clonotype: Lacking the conserved final phenylalanine or tryptophan, this CDR3 likely reflects a read error. This chain joins TRBV27 and TRBJ2-7; D uncertain. This CDR3 has 14 residues. V was trimmed by 3 bases and J by 2 bases, leaving 11 bases between them. CDR1 is MNHEY, CDR2 SMNVEV, per germline (reference sequence). The CDR3 sequence is CASSFSQATYEQYY. In DNA, the CDR3 is TGTGCCAGCAGTTTCTCGCAAGCGACCTACGAGCAGTACTAC.

This clonotype was seen ten or more times. This sequence joins TRBV20-1 and TRBJ2-7; D call uncertain. V lost 4 bases to trimming and J lost 3 bases, with 7 bases between them. The CDR3 has 11 amino acids. The germline V gene encodes CDR1 DFQATT and CDR2 SNEGSKA (reference sequence). The CDR3 protein is CSANYDYEQYF. DNA of the CDR3: TGCAGTGCTAACTACGACTACGAGCAGTACTTC.

J is TRBJ1-5 and V is TRBV6-1; 12 bases match TRBD1. The CDR3 has 16 residues. With 6 bases clipped from V and 5 bases from J, the junction kept 8 bases outside the gene matches. CDR1 and CDR2 from the germline V gene are MNHNS and SASEGT. The CDR3: CASSTRDRGRDQPQHF. CDR3 in DNA: TGTGCCAGCAGCACACGGGACAGGGGGCGCGATCAGCCCCAGCATTTT.

By sample share, this clonotype is large. V and J are TRBV12-3 or TRBV12-4 and TRBJ2-5; tentative D call: TRBD2 (5 bases). The CDR3 extends over 14 amino acids. The V end lost 6 bases, the J end lost 2 bases, and 13 bases lay between the germline ends. The CDR3: CASSHPRTQETQYF. For the CDR3, the DNA is TGTGCCAGCAGCCACCCCCGGACTCAAGAGACCCAGTACTTC.

This clonotype has ten or more counts. The rearrangement joins TRBV28 to TRBJ1-2; TRBD1 might be the D (5 bases). V lost 2 bases and J 7 bases, leaving 23 bases between the germline ends. Germline CDR1 and CDR2: MDHEN and SYDVKM. This CDR3 is built from 17 residues. CDR3 residues: CASSLNPPREEPSGYTF. The CDR3 nucleotides read TGTGCCAGCAGTTTAAACCCCCCCAGGGAAGAGCCCTCTGGCTACACCTTC.

The chain is built from TRBV2 and TRBJ2-7; TRBD1 matches at 8 bases. Germline CDR1 reads SNHLY; CDR2 reads FYNNEI. CDR3 size: 11 residues. CDR3 DNA: TGTTCCACTCAGGGGGCGGGGGAGCAGTACTTC. It codes for CSTQGAGEQYF.

V and J are TRBV12-3 or TRBV12-4 and TRBJ2-7, with 9 bases that match TRBD2. J gave up 2 bases and V 2 bases, and 4 bases lay outside the gene matches. This CDR3 comprises 15 residues. The chain's CDR3 is CASSLSGGPAYEQYF. CDR3 coding DNA: TGTGCCAGCAGTTTAAGCGGGGGGCCCGCCTACGAGCAGTACTTC.

This clonotype was seen repeatedly, ten times or more. V and J are TRBV10-3 and TRBJ2-5; 8 bases agree with TRBD2. Germline V lookup: CDR1 ENHRY, CDR2 SYGVKD. The CDR3 has 16 amino acids. The trim removed 0 bases at V and 0 bases at J, leaving 3 bases unmatched. Here the CDR3 DNA reads TGTGCCATCAGTGAGTCTTCACTAGCGGACCAAGAGACCCAGTACTTC. Translated: CAISESSLADQETQYF.

This clonotype was observed at least ten times. The genes are TRBV19 and TRBJ1-1; D call uncertain. With 7 bases removed from V and 1 base from J, the gap between germline ends came to 10 bases. Germline CDR1 and CDR2: LNHDA and SQIVND (reference sequence). This CDR3 has 13 amino acids. The chain's CDR3 is CASIGVPNTEAFF. In nucleotides, the CDR3 is TGTGCCAGTATCGGGGTACCGAACACTGAAGCTTTCTTT.

The chain links TRBV27 to TRBJ1-2, with 9 bases that match TRBD1. Trimming took 5 bases from V and 7 from J; bases not matched to a gene: 11. Germline CDR1 reads MNHEY; CDR2 reads SMNVEV (reference sequence). The CDR3 totals 15 residues. The CDR3 is CASSRIGTGYGGYTF. The CDR3 nucleotides are TGTGCCAGCAGTCGCATAGGGACAGGGTATGGTGGCTACACCTTC.

This clonotype was observed at least ten times. The CDR3 nucleotides are TGTGCCAGCAGACGGGACAGGGCCAACTATGGCTACACCTTC. Protein product: CASRRDRANYGYTF. The V and J genes are TRBV27 and TRBJ1-2; TRBD1 aligns across 9 bases. The CDR3 loop spans 14 amino acids. The junction had 4 bases not matched to a gene; V was cut back by 6 bases and J by 2 bases. Per germline, CDR1 MNHEY and CDR2 SMNVEV (reference sequence).

This clonotype was seen repeatedly, ten times or more. CDR3 protein: CASSGGQGAREAFF. CDR3 sequence (DNA): TGTGCCAGCAGTGGGGGGCAGGGGGCTCGAGAAGCTTTCTTT. The genes are TRBV2 and TRBJ1-1, with TRBD1 identical over 8 bases. Trimming removed 4 bases from V and 8 bases from J; junction bases left unmatched: 9. The length of the CDR3 is 14 residues. Germline values: CDR1 SNHLY, CDR2 FYNNEI.

This clonotype was recorded a few times. The gene calls are TRBV25-1 and TRBJ2-5, with D hard to call. There are 15 residues in the CDR3. Germline V gene lookup returns CDR1 MGHDK and CDR2 SYGVNS. Deletions cut 2 bases from V and 3 bases from J, with 13 bases between. The CDR3: CASSEAPPLEETQYF. The CDR3 DNA reads as TGTGCCAGCAGTGAAGCCCCCCCTTTGGAAGAGACCCAGTACTTC.

The rearrangement links TRBV12-3 or TRBV12-4 to TRBJ2-5; D possibly matches TRBD1 or TRBD2 (6 bases each). Trimming took off 5 bases at V and 5 bases at J, with 18 bases between the two ends. The CDR3 runs 15 residues. The CDR3 region is CASSVTGGAAETQYF. CDR3 sequence (DNA): TGTGCCAGCAGTGTCACCGGGGGCGCAGCGGAGACCCAGTACTTC.

This clonotype was seen at least ten times. The rearrangement joins TRBV27 to TRBJ2-7, with D tentatively TRBD2 (5 bases). This CDR3 is built from 14 residues. V was pared by 2 bases and J by 5 bases, with 13 bases between. CDR1 is MNHEY and CDR2 is SMNVEV in the germline V gene (reference sequence). In nucleotides, the CDR3 is TGTGCCAGCAGTTTAGCCCGGGGTATACACGAGCAGTACTTC. Protein sequence: CASSLARGIHEQYF.

This clonotype was detected many times. The CDR3 spells CASRGRVNIYEQYF. CDR3 DNA sequence: TGTGCCAGCAGGGGCCGTGTAAATATCTACGAGCAGTACTTC. The V call is TRBV2, the J call TRBJ2-7; unclear D gene. Germline V gene lookup returns CDR1 SNHLY and CDR2 FYNNEI. Deletions cut 6 bases from V and 3 bases from J, with 15 bases between. The CDR3 spans 14 residues.

The CDR3, as DNA: TGTGCCAGCAGGACACAGGGGGCTAACACTGAAGCTTTCTTT. Its protein is CASRTQGANTEAFF. The genes are TRBV6-1 and TRBJ1-1, with TRBD1 identical over 9 bases. CDR1 and CDR2 (germline): MNHNS, SASEGT. V lost 6 bases, J lost 2 bases, and 4 bases stayed unmatched. CDR3 length equals 14 residues.

This clonotype came up many times. The chain recombines TRBV20-1 with TRBJ2-7; a possible D gene is TRBD1 (7 bases). The V end lost 6 bases, the J end lost 4 bases, and 13 bases lay between the germline ends. This CDR3 has 12 residues. Germline V gene sequence: CDR1 DFQATT, CDR2 SNEGSKA (reference sequence). The CDR3 region has the DNA TGCAGTGCCCGACAGGGAGGATACGAGCAGTACTTC. It yields the protein CSARQGGYEQYF.

The V call is TRBV24-1, the J call TRBJ1-1; D might be TRBD1 (6 bases). V lost 1 base, J lost 8 bases, and 16 bases lay in between. This CDR3 spans 15 amino acids. The V gene's germline CDR1 is KGHDR and CDR2 SFDVKD. CDR3 loop: CATSDFTGGRWEAFF. CDR3 DNA sequence: TGTGCCACCAGTGATTTTACCGGGGGGCGGTGGGAAGCTTTCTTT.

This clonotype was observed a few times. V usage is TRBV12-3 or TRBV12-4 and J usage is TRBJ2-5; D gene ambiguous. The V end lost 7 bases, the J end lost 5 bases, and 14 bases lay between the germline ends. This CDR3 has 13 residues. The CDR3 sequence is CASTALDGETQYF. In nucleotides, the CDR3 is TGTGCCAGCACCGCCCTCGATGGGGAGACCCAGTACTTC.

This clonotype appeared many times. The genes are TRBV29-1 and TRBJ2-5, with 8 bases matching TRBD2. With V trimmed by 8 bases and J by 4 bases, 12 bases remained unmatched. Germline V gene sequence: CDR1 SQVTM, CDR2 ANQGSEA. The CDR3 has 14 residues. The chain's CDR3 is CSTTPGLGVETQYF. Here the CDR3 DNA reads TGCAGCACAACCCCGGGACTAGGGGTAGAGACCCAGTACTTC.

The sample holds many counts of this clonotype. This chain connects TRBV15 to TRBJ1-3; D ambiguous. Trimming cost V 8 bases and J 2 bases, with 10 bases left between them. Germline loops: CDR1 LNHNV, CDR2 YYDKDF (reference sequence). This CDR3 spans 13 amino acids. The CDR3 protein is CATRRVAGNTIYF. CDR3 DNA: TGTGCCACCCGACGGGTCGCTGGAAACACCATATATTTT.

This clonotype was observed a handful of times. V usage is TRBV20-1 and J usage is TRBJ2-5, with 8 bases fitting TRBD2. Trimming removed 0 bases from V and 7 bases from J; junction bases left unmatched: 13. Germline CDR1 is DFQATT and CDR2 is SNEGSKA (reference sequence). CDR3 length: 16 residues. The CDR3 DNA reads TGCAGTGCTAGAGAGGTTCTAGCGGGTATAGAAGGGACCCAGTACTTC. Its translation: CSAREVLAGIEGTQYF.

This clonotype was counted at least ten times. The chain combines TRBV12-3 or TRBV12-4 with TRBJ2-5; 9 nucleotides agree with TRBD2. Trimming took 4 bases from V and 1 from J; bases not matched to a gene: 7. The CDR3 covers 16 residues. CDR3 residues: CASSSPVTSGQETQYF. CDR3 DNA sequence: TGTGCCAGCAGTTCGCCCGTGACTAGCGGCCAAGAGACCCAGTACTTC.

This clonotype occurred many times. The chain carries TRBV30 and TRBJ1-2; D call uncertain. The germline V gene encodes CDR1 GTSNPN and CDR2 SVGIG (reference sequence). V lost 5 bases and J lost 4, with 11 bases in between. CDR3 length: 12 residues. The CDR3 loop reads CAWDRNSYGYTF. CDR3 in DNA: TGTGCCTGGGATCGGAACAGCTATGGCTACACCTTC.

There are many counts of this clonotype. CDR3 sequence reads: CSGAGGLYEQYF. The DNA for the CDR3 is TGCAGTGGAGCTGGGGGGCTCTACGAGCAGTACTTC. The chain is built from TRBV20-1 and TRBJ2-7; D possibly matches TRBD1 or TRBD2 (6 bases each). Looked up from germline, CDR1 is DFQATT and CDR2 is SNEGSKA (reference sequence). The length of the CDR3 is 12 residues. With 7 bases removed from V and 3 bases from J, the gap between germline ends came to 13 bases.

This clonotype was seen ten or more times. This sequence joins TRBV9 and TRBJ1-2; D perhaps matches TRBD1 (6 bases). CDR3 length: 15 amino acids. Looked up from germline, CDR1 is SGDLS and CDR2 is YYNGEE. Trimming took off 0 bases at V and 4 bases at J, with 13 bases between the two ends. DNA of the CDR3: TGTGCCAGCAGCGTAGGGCCCGGGGGCGTCTATGGCTACACCTTC. Its protein product is CASSVGPGGVYGYTF.

This clonotype was found many times. The chain recombines TRBV2 with TRBJ2-5; 14 positions agree with TRBD2. Trimming cost V 6 bases and J 1 base; bases outside gene matches: 4. Germline CDR1 SNHLY, CDR2 FYNNEI. The CDR3 spans 16 residues. The CDR3 protein is CASRGLAGASQETQYF. As DNA, the CDR3 is TGTGCCAGCAGGGGACTAGCGGGGGCCTCCCAAGAGACCCAGTACTTC.